The entry below gives a single TCR beta chain sequence along with its context. The table lists this clonotype with a few counts. Its antigen remains unidentified. Base qualities are not recorded, but no much larger clone differs from it by a single base. Full-length TCR variable regions were amplified by 5' RACE PCR with constant-region reverse primers, and semi-nested PCR with Nested Universal Primer A was subsequently performed. Using the ReliaPrep RNA Cell Miniprep System, total RNA was extracted, and the SMARTer RACE 5'/3' Kit was then used to reverse transcribe the RNA into 5'RACE-ready cDNA. Multiplex adaptors were used to barcode the full-length TCR alpha and beta libraries, which were then sequenced on an Illumina MiSeq. The published analysis was carried out like this. For each of nine subset-tissue groups, sequencing data from the five patients were pooled, and the groups were compared by unsupervised clustering of TCR gene usage. The Morisita-Horn index was used to calculate repertoire similarity, with shared sequences weighted by how much each contributed to each repertoire. In TCRdb, the public reads were trimmed at Q25 with fastp and aligned with MiXCR, with productive beta chains retained. When rows share a CDR3 protein, they turn into one entry using the most common DNA and genes. The V and J calls and clone size come from TCRdb's table, not from the authors' own analysis. A total of 50,000 to 65,000 distinct CDR3 sequences appear in this sample, about 28% of them only once. The top ten hold 3% to 3.5% of the sample.

V is pared back by 2 bases and J by 6 bases, with 20 bases lying between the germline termini. From the cysteine through the phenylalanine, the CDR3 covers 15 amino acids. Left in the record is the CDR3 DNA by itself, 45 bases read in frame from the first base. Via the germline V gene (reference sequence), CDR1 is DFQATT and CDR2 SNEGSKA. The data are from a study (dated by TCRdb to between 2014 and 2017). Study-level background: The study tested whether tumor-infiltrating Tregs in breast cancer are recruited from blood Tregs or converted in situ from other CD4+ T cell subsets.

Memory CD4+ T cells were isolated as CD4+CD45RO+CD25- cells. Tregs, naive and memory CD4+ T cells from tumor, blood and ipsilateral draining lymph nodes of a few breast cancer patients underwent full-length TCR alpha and beta sequencing. Tumor tissue and lymph nodes from ipsilateral axillary dissection were perfused with PBS, minced and digested with collagenase I and hyaluronidase. FACS confirmed that the sorted cell populations were more than 90% pure. Overall study outcomes, separate from this receptor: The validation in the larger cohort was limited to a single TCR beta V-J rearrangement instead of whole repertoires. Tumor memory CD4+ T cell TCR gene usage was found to cluster with blood and lymph node memory CD4+ cells and with lymph node naive CD4+ cells. The greatest overlap of tumor-infiltrating Treg TCR alpha and beta sequences was observed with tumor naive CD4+ T cells, followed by blood naive CD4+ T cells.

Material for sequencing was tumor-infiltrating memory CD4+ T cells sorted from the breast tumor. Reading the label with the study, this specimen's cell subset or site is: memory CD4+ T cells, CD4+CD45RO+CD25-. This sequence was found in a female donor with breast cancer. The V and J genes are TRBV20-1 and TRBJ2-7, with the D call tentatively TRBD1 or TRBD2, each fitting 6 bases. The base sequence is TGCAGTGCTAGACCCACCCTTGGCGGGACACCCGAGCAGTACTTC. Translated, this is CSARPTLGGTPEQYF.